These T cell receptor beta chains were read from a single sample in a study of blood T cell repertoires in COVID-19. TCRdb's copy holds only in-frame clones and misses some; the assay was immunoSEQ multiplex PCR. The sample holds some 380,000 clones, around 90% seen once. The sample was peripheral blood. These receptors were obtained from a man between 18 and 35 years old with active or convalescent COVID-19. Both conserved end residues are part of each CDR3. Each record gives: V gene, clone size, D gene, J gene, CDR3 protein, CDR3 DNA. The D gene is left open where the match is weak. Part of the rows lack a size; the others show once, few, many or a class for expanded clones.

TRBV11-2,-,-,TRBJ1-2,CASSSGSVNGYTF,TGTGCCAGCAGCTCCGGGTCGGTTAACGGCTACACCTTC
TRBV15,-,TRBD1,TRBJ2-2,CATSLGQGANTGELFF,TGTGCCACCAGCCTAGGACAGGGGGCAAACACCGGGGAGCTGTTTTTT
TRBV9,-,TRBD1,TRBJ1-2,CASSVTGEVGFGYTF,TGTGCCAGCAGCGTGACAGGGGAGGTGGGGTTCGGCTACACCTTC
TRBV13,-,TRBD1,TRBJ1-1,CASSPRTGLAEAFF,TGTGCCAGCAGCCCCAGGACAGGGCTTGCTGAAGCTTTCTTT
TRBV7-3,-,TRBD1,TRBJ1-6,CASSPGQGSSPLHF,TGTGCCAGCAGCCCGGGACAGGGTTCTTCACCCCTCCACTTT
TRBV3-1/TRBV3-2,-,TRBD2,TRBJ2-1,CASSQGTSGVSEQFF,TGTGCCAGCAGCCAAGGGACTAGCGGGGTAAGTGAGCAGTTCTTC
TRBV7-3,-,TRBD1,TRBJ2-5,CASSLDRAETQYF,TGTGCCAGCAGCTTAGACAGGGCAGAGACCCAGTACTTC
TRBV6-6,-,TRBD2,TRBJ2-5,CASRIMGLRETQYF,TGTGCCAGCCGGATAATGGGACTAAGGGAGACCCAGTACTTC
TRBV2,-,-,TRBJ1-3,CASSLDNSGNTIYF,TGTGCCAGCAGCTTAGACAACTCTGGAAACACCATATATTTT
TRBV19,-,-,TRBJ2-3,CASSIVPGSTDTQYF,TGTGCCAGTAGTATAGTGCCGGGGAGCACAGATACGCAGTATTTT
TRBV29-1,-,TRBD2,TRBJ2-1,CSVPTGTTLRNEQFF,TGCAGCGTTCCCACCGGGACTACGCTACGCAATGAGCAGTTCTTC
TRBV7-9,-,-,TRBJ1-1,CASSGNMNTEAFF,TGTGCCAGCAGCGGTAACATGAACACTGAAGCTTTCTTT
TRBV7-9,-,TRBD2,TRBJ2-7,CASTHGGSPLLYEQYF,TGTGCCAGCACCCACGGGGGGAGCCCTCTTCTCTACGAGCAGTACTTC
TRBV9,-,TRBD1,TRBJ2-7,CASSPIRQGPTYEQYF,TGTGCCAGCAGCCCTATCCGACAGGGGCCAACCTACGAGCAGTACTTC
TRBV7-2,-,TRBD2,TRBJ2-7,CASSPTRGGTYEQYF,TGTGCCAGCAGCCCGACCCGCGGGGGGACTTACGAGCAGTACTTC
TRBV19,-,-,TRBJ2-7,CASSRSEGLNEQYF,TGTGCCAGTAGTAGGTCGGAGGGACTGAACGAGCAGTACTTC
TRBV5-1,-,-,TRBJ2-7,CASSLADTSYEQYF,TGCGCCAGCAGCTTGGCGGACACCTCCTACGAGCAGTACTTC
TRBV11-2,-,TRBD1,TRBJ2-7,CASSFPRTGSPYEQYF,TGTGCCAGCAGCTTCCCGAGGACAGGGAGTCCCTACGAGCAGTACTTC
TRBV12-3/TRBV12-4,once,-,TRBJ1-1,CASSLGGAAEAFF,TGTGCCAGCAGTTTAGGGGGAGCTGCCGAAGCTTTCTTT
TRBV28,once,TRBD1,TRBJ1-2,CASSPPGQGGVNYGYTF,TGTGCCAGCAGTCCACCAGGACAGGGGGGTGTTAACTATGGCTACACCTTC